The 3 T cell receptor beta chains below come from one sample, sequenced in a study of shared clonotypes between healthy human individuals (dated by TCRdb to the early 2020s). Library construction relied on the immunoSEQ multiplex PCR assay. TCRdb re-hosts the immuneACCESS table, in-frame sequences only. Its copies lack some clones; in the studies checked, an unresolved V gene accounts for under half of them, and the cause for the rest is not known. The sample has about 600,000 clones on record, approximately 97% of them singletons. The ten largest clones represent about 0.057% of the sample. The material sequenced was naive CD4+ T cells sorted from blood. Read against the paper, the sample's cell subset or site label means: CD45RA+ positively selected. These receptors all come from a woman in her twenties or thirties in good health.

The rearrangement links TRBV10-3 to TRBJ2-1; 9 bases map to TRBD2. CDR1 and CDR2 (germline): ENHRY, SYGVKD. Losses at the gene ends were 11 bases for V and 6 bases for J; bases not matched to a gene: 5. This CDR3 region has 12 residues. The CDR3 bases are TGTGCCGTTAGCGGGAGAACCAATGAGCAGTTCTTC. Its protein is CAVSGRTNEQFF.

CDR3 sequence reads: CASNDLAGLTGELFF. The CDR3 DNA reads TGTGCCAGCAACGATCTAGCGGGACTTACCGGGGAGCTGTTTTTT. This chain links TRBV19 with TRBJ2-2; 9 positions agree with TRBD2. Trimming removed 9 bases from V and 5 bases from J; junction bases left unmatched: 10. The germline gives CDR1 LNHDA, CDR2 SQIVND (reference sequence). CDR3 length equals 15 residues.

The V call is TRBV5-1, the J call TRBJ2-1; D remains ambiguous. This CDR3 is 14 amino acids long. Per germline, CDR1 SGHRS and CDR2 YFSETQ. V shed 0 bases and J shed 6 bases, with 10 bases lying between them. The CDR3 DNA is TGCGCCAGCAGCTTGGCCGCGGTCCGCAATGAGCAGTTCTTC. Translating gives CASSLAAVRNEQFF.